This is a list of T cell receptor beta chains from one sample in a study of blood T cell repertoires in COVID-19. Data came from immunoSEQ multiplex PCR; TCRdb stores just in-frame clones and leaves some out. The sample contains more than 150,000 clones, about three quarters of which appear only once. The material sequenced was peripheral blood. Receptors originate from a woman between 70 and 85 years old with acute or convalescent COVID-19. Each CDR3 is given without its conserved first and last residue.

V: TRBV5-6
CDR3: ASSSDTGVSRT

V: TRBV6-5
CDR3: ASSYNRGSYEQY

V: TRBV4-1
CDR3: ASSQDPGQGYSPLH

V: TRBV5-1
CDR3: ASSVGGSGSGSNEQF

V: TRBV20-1
CDR3: SASFVGAAVSEQY

V: TRBV5-1
CDR3: ASSPPGQGNTGELF

V: TRBV7-9
CDR3: ASSSRAHEQY

V: TRBV9
CDR3: ASSVAGTGDEQF

V: TRBV7-8
CDR3: ASSPTGTDQPQH

V: TRBV30
CDR3: AWSGGPYSNQPQH

V: TRBV7-3
CDR3: ASSLLGGRRANEQF

V: TRBV11-2
CDR3: ASSLDQGEGHIQY

V: TRBV29-1
CDR3: SVVWVSGYGYT

V: TRBV5-1
CDR3: ASREPGTNTDTQY

V: TRBV5-4
CDR3: ASSLGDSAAVNYGYT